The 20 T cell receptor beta chains given below trace back to one sample, sequenced in a study of blood T cell repertoires in COVID-19. Clones were sequenced by immunoSEQ multiplex PCR, and TCRdb holds only the in-frame ones, with some missing. The table includes 300,000 or so clones, roughly 87% detected once. Specimen: PBMCs or T cells enriched from blood (not recorded which). The receptors come from a woman aged 25 to 45 who had recovered from COVID-19.

The gene calls are TRBV28 and TRBJ1-2; D gene uncertain. Germline CDR1 MDHEN, CDR2 SYDVKM. Trimming pared 5 bases from V and 1 base from J, leaving 8 bases between. The CDR3 has 13 amino acids. This CDR3 is CASSPDINYGYTF. The CDR3 DNA reads as TGTGCCAGCAGTCCAGATATTAACTATGGCTACACCTTC.

V gene TRBV15 combines with J gene TRBJ2-3; 9 bases match TRBD1. The CDR3 length is 16 residues. CDR1 and CDR2 from the germline V gene are LNHNV and YYDKDF (reference sequence). V lost 3 bases, J lost 8 bases, and 12 bases stayed unmatched. The CDR3 sequence: CATSSARGTGRSTQYF. DNA of the CDR3: TGTGCCACCAGCAGTGCCAGGGGGACAGGGAGAAGTACGCAGTATTTT.

The rearrangement links TRBV14 to TRBJ2-7, with TRBD2 matching over 8 bases. The V gene's germline CDR1 is SGHDN and CDR2 FVKESK. This CDR3 has 15 amino acids. V trimming: 4 bases; J trimming: 2 bases; junction bases outside the gene matches: 7. The CDR3 sequence is CASSLYSGSTYEQYF. As DNA, the CDR3 is TGTGCCAGCAGCCTATACAGCGGGAGTACCTACGAGCAGTACTTC.

The chain uses TRBV21-1 and TRBJ2-2; the table's D gene call, TRBD2, was not cross checked with the DNA. TRBV21-1 is a recognized pseudogene. The CDR3 extends over 13 amino acids. The CDR3 protein is CANGRGPTGELFF. As DNA, the CDR3 is TGTGCCAACGGGCGGGGGCCCACCGGGGAGCTGTTTTTT.

The chain links TRBV4-2 to TRBJ1-2, with 7 bases aligning to TRBD1. This CDR3 is built from 14 residues. V gave up 1 base and J gave up 4 bases; unmatched junction bases: 3. Per germline, CDR1 LGHNA and CDR2 YNFKEQ. In DNA form, the CDR3 reads TGTGCCAGCAGCCAAGCGACAGGGAGCTATGGCTACACCTTC. Translation: CASSQATGSYGYTF.

The V gene is TRBV2, the J gene TRBJ1-4; D is unresolved. The germline V and J ends were trimmed by 2 bases and 2 bases, with 15 bases remaining between them. The CDR3 runs 17 residues. Germline CDR1 and CDR2: SNHLY and FYNNEI. CDR3 nucleotide sequence: TGTGCCAGCAGTGAACGGCGGGGTTCTACGACTAATGAAAAACTGTTTTTT. Its translation is CASSERRGSTTNEKLFF. Complete variable domain (other parts from reference TRBV2 and TRBJ1-4): EPEVTQTPSHQVTQMGQEVILRCVPISNHLYFYWYRQILGQKVEFLVSFYNNEISEKSEIFDDQFSVERPDGSNFTLKIRSTKLEDSAMYFCASSERRGSTTNEKLFFGSGTQLSVL.

The CDR3 nucleotides are TGTGCCAGCAGCTTGGGACAGGGGCCATCGATAAATCCCCAGCATTTT. Residues: CASSLGQGPSINPQHF. This sequence joins TRBV5-8 and TRBJ1-5; 8 nucleotides line up with TRBD1. Losses at the gene ends were 0 bases for V and 10 bases for J; bases not matched to a gene: 12. The CDR3 sequence is 16 residues long. Looked up from germline, CDR1 is SGHTS and CDR2 is YDEGEE. Drawing the rest from reference TRBV5-8 and TRBJ1-5, the complete variable domain is EAGVTQSPTHLIKTRGQQATLRCSPISGHTSVYWYQQALGLGLQFLLWYDEGEERNRGNFPPRFSGRQFPNYSSELNVNALELEDSALYLCASSLGQGPSINPQHFGDGTRLSIL.

This chain links TRBV19 with TRBJ1-2; tentative D call: TRBD1 (5 bases). V lost 2 bases to trimming and J lost 0 bases, with 13 bases between them. This CDR3 is 16 amino acids long. CDR1 and CDR2 (germline): LNHDA, SQIVND (reference sequence). CDR3 residues: CASSIRGPPTNYGYTF. The CDR3 DNA sequence: TGTGCCAGTAGTATAAGGGGCCCCCCGACTAACTATGGCTACACCTTC.

J is TRBJ1-3 and V is TRBV6-5, with D maybe TRBD1 (5 bases). The germline V gene encodes CDR1 MNHEY and CDR2 SVGAGI. Deletions cut 8 bases from V and 4 bases from J, with 18 bases between. The length of the CDR3 is 15 residues. The CDR3 DNA is TGTGCCAGCTCCTTGTCTCGGACATTGGGAAACACCATATATTTT. It encodes CASSLSRTLGNTIYF.

The sample holds one count of this clone. This sequence joins TRBV19 and TRBJ1-4; TRBD1 is a possible D gene (6 bases). This CDR3 is 14 amino acids long. V dropped 3 bases and J dropped 8 bases, with 13 bases sitting between them. Germline assignment: CDR1 LNHDA and CDR2 SQIVND (reference sequence). CDR3 sequence: CASSMTGGREKLFF. The CDR3 bases are TGTGCCAGTAGTATGACAGGTGGCCGGGAAAAACTGTTTTTT.

The chain links TRBV18 to TRBJ1-4, with 12 bases lining up with TRBD1. The CDR3 length is 17 residues. Germline V gene lookup returns CDR1 KGHSH and CDR2 LQKENI. With 0 bases clipped from V and 7 bases from J, the junction kept 6 bases outside the gene matches. DNA for the CDR3: TGTGCCAGCTCACCACCGGGACAGGGGGCGCCTGGTGAAAAACTGTTTTTT. Translating it yields CASSPPGQGAPGEKLFF.

There are a few counts of this clone. The chain carries TRBV4-2 and TRBJ1-1, with D uncertain. CDR1 and CDR2 (germline): LGHNA, YNFKEQ. The CDR3 spans 14 residues. Trimming stripped 1 base from V and 0 bases from J, with 6 bases between. CDR3 coding DNA: TGTGCCAGCAGCCAAGTCGGGGTGAACACTGAAGCTTTCTTT. Amino acids: CASSQVGVNTEAFF.

A single count supports this clone. This chain joins TRBV6-5 and TRBJ1-3; the match to TRBD1 covers 7 bases. The CDR3 has 14 residues. Germline assignment: CDR1 MNHEY and CDR2 SVGAGI. V lost 6 bases, J lost 2 bases, and 4 bases stayed unmatched. CDR3 sequence: CASRGQGAGNTIYF. CDR3 coding DNA: TGTGCCAGCAGGGGCCAGGGGGCTGGAAACACCATATATTTT.

The V gene is TRBV5-1, the J gene TRBJ1-2, with unresolved D. Germline lookup yields CDR1 SGHRS and CDR2 YFSETQ. The CDR3 is 15 amino acids. V was shortened by 4 bases and J by 6 bases, with 19 bases between the two germline ends. The CDR3 region is CASSTIPTRKDGYTF. Here the CDR3 DNA reads TGCGCCAGCAGCACCATACCGACACGGAAGGATGGCTACACCTTC.

This chain joins TRBV7-2 and TRBJ1-4; D perhaps matches TRBD1 (5 bases). Trimming cost V 5 bases and J 0 bases, with 7 bases left between them. The CDR3 covers 14 residues. Germline lookup yields CDR1 SGHTA and CDR2 FQGNSA. The CDR3 region has the DNA TGTGCCAGCAGCGAAGGGGCAACTAATGAAAAACTGTTTTTT. Translating gives CASSEGATNEKLFF.

This chain links TRBV28 with TRBJ2-2, with a possible D match to TRBD1 (6 bases). The V and J ends lost 8 bases and 3 bases respectively, with 10 bases between them. The length of the CDR3 is 13 residues. CDR1 MDHEN and CDR2 SYDVKM come from the germline V gene. Written as DNA, the CDR3 is TGTGCCAGCGGAACAGGGTACACCGGGGAGCTGTTTTTT. It translates to CASGTGYTGELFF.

This chain joins TRBV6-1 and TRBJ1-3; the D gene is possibly TRBD1 (5 bases). The CDR3 sequence is 15 residues long. The germline CDR1 and CDR2 sequences are MNHNS and SASEGT. V lost 2 bases and J lost 4, with 12 bases in between. The CDR3 here is CASSEFGHSGNTIYF. The CDR3 DNA follows: TGTGCCAGCAGTGAATTCGGACACTCCGGAAACACCATATATTTT.

The CDR3 reads CASTTPEGGGAVGYTF. The CDR3 coding sequence is TGTGCCAGCACCACCCCTGAGGGAGGGGGTGCGGTTGGCTACACCTTC. V and J are TRBV6-6 and TRBJ1-2; tentatively, D is TRBD1 (6 bases). V was pared by 7 bases and J by 7 bases, with 25 bases between. Germline V CDR1 and CDR2: MNHNY, SVGAGI (reference sequence). This CDR3 comprises 16 residues.

This chain uses TRBV11-2 with TRBJ2-7; 8 bases fit TRBD2. V lost 3 bases and J lost 3; bases outside the gene matches: 7. CDR1 and CDR2 (germline): SGHAT, FQNNGV. The CDR3 covers 15 residues. The CDR3 here is CASSFSSSGFYEQYF. DNA for the CDR3: TGTGCCAGCAGCTTTAGTTCTAGCGGGTTCTACGAGCAGTACTTC.

V and J are TRBV7-2 and TRBJ2-1, with D maybe TRBD1 (6 bases). Germline CDR1 SGHTA, CDR2 FQGNSA. The CDR3 loop spans 15 amino acids. V was trimmed by 6 bases and J by 0 bases, leaving 12 bases between them. The CDR3 DNA is TGTGCCAGCAGTCGCCAGGGGAGCTCCTACAATGAGCAGTTCTTC. Its translation is CASSRQGSSYNEQFF. Complete variable domain (other parts from reference TRBV7-2 and TRBJ2-1): GAGVSQSPSNKVTEKGKDVELRCDPISGHTALYWYRQSLGQGLEFLIYFQGNSAPDKSGLPSDRFSAERTGGSVSTLTIQRTQQEDSAVYLCASSRQGSSYNEQFFGPGTRLTVL.